This passage covers 7 T cell receptor beta chains from one sample sequenced in a study of tumor-infiltrating lymphocytes in oesophageal squamous cell carcinoma. TCRdb re-derived calls from the PCR reads in MiXCR, one entry per CDR3 protein. The sample shows approximately 19,000 distinct CDR3 sequences, about 40% of them seen only once. Sequences were obtained from normal esophageal tissue next to the tumor. The receptor source for this set is a male donor with esophageal squamous cell carcinoma.

This clonotype was counted a few times. The chain is built from TRBV7-2 and TRBJ1-6, with a possible D match to TRBD1 (6 bases). Germline CDR1 reads SGHTA; CDR2 reads FQGNSA. Trimming took 5 bases from V and 6 from J, leaving 17 bases between them. The CDR3 contains 16 residues. The CDR3 spells CASSHKGGSINSPLHF. The CDR3 nucleotides read TGTGCCAGCAGCCACAAGGGGGGCTCGATTAATTCACCCCTCCACTTT.

This clonotype was detected a few times. The J gene is TRBJ2-5, the V gene TRBV7-3, with 9 bases fitting TRBD1. The CDR3 totals 12 residues. Germline assignment: CDR1 SGHTA and CDR2 FQGTGA. With V trimmed by 5 bases and J by 11 bases, 6 bases remained unmatched. The chain's CDR3 is CASSTTGGKQYF. Written as DNA, the CDR3 is TGTGCCAGCAGCACGACAGGGGGAAAGCAGTACTTC.

This clonotype was seen at least ten times. The chain combines TRBV6-1 with TRBJ1-5; D remains ambiguous. V shed 2 bases and J shed 10 bases, with 12 bases lying between them. Germline V gene data show CDR1 as MNHNS and CDR2 as SASEGT. This CDR3 contains 13 residues. The chain's CDR3 is CASSEKVLGPQHF. The CDR3 DNA sequence: TGTGCCAGCAGTGAAAAGGTCCTCGGCCCCCAGCATTTT.

This clonotype was found many times. The chain joins TRBV11-2 to TRBJ1-1; the D gene is possibly TRBD1 (5 bases). Trimming pared 3 bases from V and 0 bases from J, leaving 8 bases between. Per germline, CDR1 SGHAT and CDR2 FQNNGV. This CDR3 is 14 amino acids long. CDR3: CASSLGGVNTEAFF. CDR3 sequence (DNA): TGTGCCAGCAGCTTGGGGGGGGTGAACACTGAAGCTTTCTTT.

By proportion, this clonotype is medium-sized (0.01 to 0.1%). The J gene is TRBJ1-4, the V gene TRBV7-2; 8 nucleotides match TRBD1. The germline CDR1 and CDR2 sequences are SGHTA and FQGNSA. Trimming took 3 bases from V and 13 from J; bases not matched to a gene: 10. CDR3 length equals 14 residues. Written as DNA, the CDR3 is TGTGCCAGCAGCTTGGGCAGGGGGCTCGGTGGACTGTTTTTT. Translating gives CASSLGRGLGGLFF. Full variable domain (remainder filled in from reference TRBV7-2 and TRBJ1-4): GAGVSQSPSNKVTEKGKDVELRCDPISGHTALYWYRQSLGQGLEFLIYFQGNSAPDKSGLPSDRFSAERTGGSVSTLTIQRTQQEDSAVYLCASSLGRGLGGLFFGSGTQLSVL.

The chain combines TRBV7-6 with TRBJ2-3; D remains unclear. The V gene lost 1 base and the J gene lost 6 bases, with 8 bases spanning the gap. The CDR3 extends over 13 amino acids. The germline gives CDR1 SGHVS, CDR2 FNYEAQ. The CDR3: CASSLESPDTQYF. CDR3 coding DNA: TGTGCCAGCAGCTTAGAGTCCCCCGATACGCAGTATTTT.

V and J are TRBV5-6 and TRBJ2-1; D not certain. The end of the DNA aligns better with TRBJ2-5, so the J call may be wrong. CDR1 SGHDT and CDR2 YYEEEE come from the germline V gene. CDR3 size: 15 residues. CDR3 nucleotides: TGTGCCAGCAGCTTGGATCGTGAACTCCAAGAGACCCAGTACTTC. It encodes CASSLDRELQETQYF.